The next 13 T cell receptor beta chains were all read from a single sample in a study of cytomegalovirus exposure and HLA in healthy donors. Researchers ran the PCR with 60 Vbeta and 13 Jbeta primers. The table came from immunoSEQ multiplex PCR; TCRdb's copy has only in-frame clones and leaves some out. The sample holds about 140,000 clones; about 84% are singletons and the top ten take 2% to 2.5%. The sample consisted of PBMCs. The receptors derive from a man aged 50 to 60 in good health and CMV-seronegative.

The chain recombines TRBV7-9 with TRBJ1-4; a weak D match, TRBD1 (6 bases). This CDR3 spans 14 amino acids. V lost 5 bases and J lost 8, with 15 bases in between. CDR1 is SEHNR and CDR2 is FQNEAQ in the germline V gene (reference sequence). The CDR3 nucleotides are TGTGCCAGCAGCCCGGGGCTAGACAGGGAAAAACTGTTTTTT. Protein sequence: CASSPGLDREKLFF. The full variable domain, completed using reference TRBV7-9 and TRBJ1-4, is DTGVSQNPRHKITKRGQNVTFRCDPISEHNRLYWYRQTLGQGPEFLTYFQNEAQLEKSRLLSDRFSAERPKGSFSTLEIQRTEQGDSAMYLCASSPGLDREKLFFGSGTQLSVL.

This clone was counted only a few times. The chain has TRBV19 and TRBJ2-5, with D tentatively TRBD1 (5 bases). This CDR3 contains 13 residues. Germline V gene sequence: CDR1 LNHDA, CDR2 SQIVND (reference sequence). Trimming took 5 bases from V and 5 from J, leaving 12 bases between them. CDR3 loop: CASSPRVRETQYF. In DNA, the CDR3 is TGTGCCAGTAGTCCCAGGGTCCGGGAGACCCAGTACTTC.

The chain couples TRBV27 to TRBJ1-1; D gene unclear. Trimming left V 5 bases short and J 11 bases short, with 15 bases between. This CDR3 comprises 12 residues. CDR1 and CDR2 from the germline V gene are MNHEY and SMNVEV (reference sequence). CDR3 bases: TGTGCCAGCAGTCTGACCGGCTCCAGGGCTTTCTTT. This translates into CASSLTGSRAFF.

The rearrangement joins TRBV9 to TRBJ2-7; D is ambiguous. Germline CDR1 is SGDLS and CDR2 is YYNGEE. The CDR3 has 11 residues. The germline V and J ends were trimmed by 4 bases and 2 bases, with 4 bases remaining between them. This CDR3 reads CASSPAYEQYF. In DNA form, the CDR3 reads TGTGCCAGCAGCCCCGCCTACGAGCAGTACTTC.

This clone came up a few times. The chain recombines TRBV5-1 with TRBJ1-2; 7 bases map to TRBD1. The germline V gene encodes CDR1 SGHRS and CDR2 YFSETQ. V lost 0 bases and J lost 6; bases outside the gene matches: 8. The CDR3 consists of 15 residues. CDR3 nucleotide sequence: TGCGCCAGCAGCTTGGACGCTTGGGGACAGAATGGCTACACCTTC. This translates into CASSLDAWGQNGYTF.

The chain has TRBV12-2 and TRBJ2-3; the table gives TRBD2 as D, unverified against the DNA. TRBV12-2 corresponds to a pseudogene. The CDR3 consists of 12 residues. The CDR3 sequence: CASPVPGDTQYF. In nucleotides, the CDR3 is TGTGCAAGTCCCGTCCCGGGGGATACGCAGTATTTT.

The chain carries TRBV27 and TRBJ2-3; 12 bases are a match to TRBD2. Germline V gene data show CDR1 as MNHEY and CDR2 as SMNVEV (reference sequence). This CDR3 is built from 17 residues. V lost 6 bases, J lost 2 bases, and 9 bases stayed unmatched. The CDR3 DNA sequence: TGTGCCAGCAGCGCTGAGGGACTAGCGGGCCCCACAGATACGCAGTATTTT. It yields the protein CASSAEGLAGPTDTQYF.

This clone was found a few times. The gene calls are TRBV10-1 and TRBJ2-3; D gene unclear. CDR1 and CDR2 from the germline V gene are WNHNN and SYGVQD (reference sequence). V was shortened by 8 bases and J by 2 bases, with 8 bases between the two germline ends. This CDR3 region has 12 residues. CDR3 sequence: CASRGFTDTQYF. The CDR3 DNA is TGCGCCAGCCGAGGCTTCACAGATACGCAGTATTTT.

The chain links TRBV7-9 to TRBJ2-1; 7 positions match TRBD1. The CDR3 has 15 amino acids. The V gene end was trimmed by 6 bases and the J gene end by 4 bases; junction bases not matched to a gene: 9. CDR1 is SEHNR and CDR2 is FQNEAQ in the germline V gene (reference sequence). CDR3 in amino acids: CASSSSGGRYNEQFF. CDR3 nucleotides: TGTGCCAGCAGTTCGTCAGGGGGTAGATACAATGAGCAGTTCTTC.

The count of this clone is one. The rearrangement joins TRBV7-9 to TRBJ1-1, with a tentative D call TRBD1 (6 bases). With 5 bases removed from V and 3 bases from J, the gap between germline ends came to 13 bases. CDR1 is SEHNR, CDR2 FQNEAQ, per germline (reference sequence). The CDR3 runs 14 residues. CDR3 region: CASSQGGGDTEAFF. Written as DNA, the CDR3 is TGTGCCAGCAGCCAAGGGGGAGGGGACACTGAAGCTTTCTTT.

CDR3 in DNA: TGTGCCAGCAGCTATGGGGTGACAGGAGAAGCTTTCTTT. The encoded protein is CASSYGVTGEAFF. This chain connects TRBV2 to TRBJ1-1, with D possibly being TRBD1 (6 bases). Germline loops: CDR1 SNHLY, CDR2 FYNNEI. This CDR3 comprises 13 residues. V was trimmed by 6 bases and J by 8 bases, leaving 16 bases between them.

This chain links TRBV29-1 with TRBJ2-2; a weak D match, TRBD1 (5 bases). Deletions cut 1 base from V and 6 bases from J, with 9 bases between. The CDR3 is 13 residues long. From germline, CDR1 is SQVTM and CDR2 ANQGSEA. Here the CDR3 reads CSVEARAPGELFF. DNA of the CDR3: TGCAGCGTTGAAGCCAGGGCCCCCGGGGAGCTGTTTTTT.

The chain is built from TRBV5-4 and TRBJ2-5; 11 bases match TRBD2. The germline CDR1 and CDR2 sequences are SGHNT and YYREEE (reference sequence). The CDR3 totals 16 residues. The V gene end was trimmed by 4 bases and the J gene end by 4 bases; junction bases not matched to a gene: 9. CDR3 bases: TGTGCCAGCAGCCCAAAACTAGCGGGAGAAGGAGAGACCCAGTACTTC. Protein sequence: CASSPKLAGEGETQYF. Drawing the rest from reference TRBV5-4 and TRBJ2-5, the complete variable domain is ETGVTQSPTHLIKTRGQQVTLRCSSQSGHNTVSWYQQALGQGPQFIFQYYREEENGRGNFPPRFSGLQFPNYSSELNVNALELDDSALYLCASSPKLAGEGETQYFGPGTRLLVL.